This T cell receptor beta chain was observed in a study of beta chain features in type 1 diabetes. Expressed TCRB transcripts were sequenced because the isolated RNA had all been reverse transcribed beforehand. The method was immunoSEQ multiplex PCR; TCRdb's version includes in-frame clones alone and lacks a portion of them. The data hold 900,000 or so clones, with 15% to 20% observed a single time. The length of the CDR3 is 15 residues. Per the germline V gene, CDR1 is MNHEY and CDR2 is SMNVEV (reference sequence). V lost 2 bases to trimming and J lost 1 base, with 10 bases between them. Purity (above 98%) was reached by all sorted populations.

V gene TRBV27 combines with J gene TRBJ2-3; D may match TRBD1 or TRBD2 (5 bases each). The source is a woman under 30 in good health. The sequenced sample consisted of naive CD4+ T cells from blood. DNA for the CDR3: TGTGCCAGCAGTTTAGTGAGAGGGGGCACAGATACGCAGTATTTT. Protein sequence: CASSLVRGGTDTQYF.